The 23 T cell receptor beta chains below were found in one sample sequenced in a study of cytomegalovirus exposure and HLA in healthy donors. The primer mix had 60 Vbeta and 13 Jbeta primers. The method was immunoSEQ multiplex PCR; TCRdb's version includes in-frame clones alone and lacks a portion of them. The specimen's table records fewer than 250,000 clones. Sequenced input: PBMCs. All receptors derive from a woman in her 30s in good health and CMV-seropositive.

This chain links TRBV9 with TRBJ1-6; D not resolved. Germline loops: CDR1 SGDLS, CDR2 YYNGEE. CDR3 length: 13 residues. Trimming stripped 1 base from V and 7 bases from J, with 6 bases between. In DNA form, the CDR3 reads TGTGCCAGCAGCGTAACGGGGAATTCACCCCTCCACTTT. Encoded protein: CASSVTGNSPLHF.

In DNA form, the CDR3 reads TGTGCCAGCAGCTTAGTTGGTACACCGGGAGCCTACGAGCAGTACTTC. Translated: CASSLVGTPGAYEQYF. The chain recombines TRBV11-2 with TRBJ2-7; D is perhaps TRBD2 (6 bases). The germline V and J ends were trimmed by 1 base and 2 bases, with 15 bases remaining between them. The CDR3 runs to 16 residues. Per germline, CDR1 SGHAT and CDR2 FQNNGV. Using reference TRBV11-2 and TRBJ2-7 for the parts outside the CDR3, the full variable domain is EAGVAQSPRYKIIEKRQSVAFWCNPISGHATLYWYQQILGQGPKLLIQFQNNGVVDDSQLPKDRFSAERLKGVDSTLKIQPAKLEDSAVYLCASSLVGTPGAYEQYFGPGTRLTVT.

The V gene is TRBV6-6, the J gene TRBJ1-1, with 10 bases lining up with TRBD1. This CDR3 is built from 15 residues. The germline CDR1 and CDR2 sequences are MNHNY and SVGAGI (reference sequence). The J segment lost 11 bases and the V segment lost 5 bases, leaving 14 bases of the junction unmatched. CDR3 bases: TGTGCCAGCAGTGTATGGGACAGGGGAGGAAATGTTGCTTTCTTT. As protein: CASSVWDRGGNVAFF.

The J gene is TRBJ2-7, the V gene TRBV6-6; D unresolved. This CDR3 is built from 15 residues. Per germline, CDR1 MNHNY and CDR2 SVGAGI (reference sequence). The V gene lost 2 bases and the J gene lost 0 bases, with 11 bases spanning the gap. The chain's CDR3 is CASSYHPLSSYEQYF. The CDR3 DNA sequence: TGTGCCAGCAGTTACCATCCCCTAAGCTCCTACGAGCAGTACTTC.

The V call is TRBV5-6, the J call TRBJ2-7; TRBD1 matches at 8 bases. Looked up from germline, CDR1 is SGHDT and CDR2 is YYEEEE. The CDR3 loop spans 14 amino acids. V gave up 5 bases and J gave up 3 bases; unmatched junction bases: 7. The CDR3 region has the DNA TGTGCCAGCAGTCTGAGACAGGGGTTCTACGAGCAGTACTTC. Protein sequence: CASSLRQGFYEQYF.

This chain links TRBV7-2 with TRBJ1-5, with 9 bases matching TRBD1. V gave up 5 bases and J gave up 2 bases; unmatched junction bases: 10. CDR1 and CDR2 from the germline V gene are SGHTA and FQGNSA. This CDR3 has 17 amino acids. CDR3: CASSPWRDRVGNQPQHF. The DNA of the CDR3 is TGTGCCAGCAGCCCCTGGAGGGACAGGGTCGGCAATCAGCCCCAGCATTTT.

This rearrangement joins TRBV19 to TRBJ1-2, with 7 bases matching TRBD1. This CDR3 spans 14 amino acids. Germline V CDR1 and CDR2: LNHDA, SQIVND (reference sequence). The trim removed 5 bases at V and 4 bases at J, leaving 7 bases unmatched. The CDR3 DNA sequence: TGTGCCAGTAGTTCCGGGACAGATTTCTATGGCTACACCTTC. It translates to CASSSGTDFYGYTF.

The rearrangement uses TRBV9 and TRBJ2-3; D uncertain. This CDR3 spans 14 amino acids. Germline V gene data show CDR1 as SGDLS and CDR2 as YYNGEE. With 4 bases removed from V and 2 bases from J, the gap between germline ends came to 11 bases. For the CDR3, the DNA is TGTGCCAGCAGCTCCGCGGCTTTCACAGATACGCAGTATTTT. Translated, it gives CASSSAAFTDTQYF.

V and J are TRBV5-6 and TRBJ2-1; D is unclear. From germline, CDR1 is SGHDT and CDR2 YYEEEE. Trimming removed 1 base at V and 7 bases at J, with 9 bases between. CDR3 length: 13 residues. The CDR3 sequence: CASSLFNSNEQFF. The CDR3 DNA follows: TGTGCCAGCAGCTTGTTTAACAGTAATGAGCAGTTCTTC.

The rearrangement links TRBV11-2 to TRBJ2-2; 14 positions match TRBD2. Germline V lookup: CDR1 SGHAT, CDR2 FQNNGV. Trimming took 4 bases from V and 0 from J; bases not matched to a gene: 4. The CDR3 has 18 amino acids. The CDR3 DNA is TGTGCCAGCAGCTCTGGACTAGCGGGGGGAACGAACACCGGGGAGCTGTTTTTT. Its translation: CASSSGLAGGTNTGELFF.

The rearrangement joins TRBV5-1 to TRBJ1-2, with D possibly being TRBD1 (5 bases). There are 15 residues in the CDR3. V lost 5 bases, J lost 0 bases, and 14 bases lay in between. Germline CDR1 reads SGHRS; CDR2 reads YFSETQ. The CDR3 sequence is CASSSDGRANYGYTF. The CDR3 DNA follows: TGCGCCAGCAGTTCCGACGGCAGGGCTAACTATGGCTACACCTTC.

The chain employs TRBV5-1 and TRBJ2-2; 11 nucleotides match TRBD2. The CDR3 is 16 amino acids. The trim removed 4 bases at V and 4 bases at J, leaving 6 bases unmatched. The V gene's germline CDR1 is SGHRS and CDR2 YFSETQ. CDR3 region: CASSLHSGGATGELFF. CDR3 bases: TGCGCCAGCAGCCTACATAGCGGGGGGGCCACCGGGGAGCTGTTTTTT.

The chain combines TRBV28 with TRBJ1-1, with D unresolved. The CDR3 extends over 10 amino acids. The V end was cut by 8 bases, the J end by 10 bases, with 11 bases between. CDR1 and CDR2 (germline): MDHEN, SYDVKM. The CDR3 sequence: CASGIRRAFF. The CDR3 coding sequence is TGTGCCAGCGGAATACGGAGAGCTTTCTTT.

This CDR3 is CASSLALRGYTDTQYF. For the CDR3, the DNA is TGCGCCAGCAGCTTGGCATTGCGGGGGTACACAGATACGCAGTATTTT. The V and J genes are TRBV5-1 and TRBJ2-3, with TRBD2 matching over 7 bases. The length of the CDR3 is 16 residues. Germline loops: CDR1 SGHRS, CDR2 YFSETQ. V lost 0 bases, J lost 2 bases, and 6 bases stayed unmatched.

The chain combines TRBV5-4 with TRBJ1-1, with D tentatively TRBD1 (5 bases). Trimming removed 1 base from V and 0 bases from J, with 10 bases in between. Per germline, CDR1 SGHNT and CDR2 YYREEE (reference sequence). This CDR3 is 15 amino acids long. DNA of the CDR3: TGTGCCAGCAGCTTGATGGGGCGGATGAACACTGAAGCTTTCTTT. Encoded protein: CASSLMGRMNTEAFF.

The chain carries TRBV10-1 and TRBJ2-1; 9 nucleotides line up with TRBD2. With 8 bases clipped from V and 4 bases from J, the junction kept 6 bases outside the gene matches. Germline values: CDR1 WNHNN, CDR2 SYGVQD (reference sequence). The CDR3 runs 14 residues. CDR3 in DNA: TGCGCCAGCGGCGGGACTAGCTTTTACAATGAGCAGTTCTTC. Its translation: CASGGTSFYNEQFF.

The CDR3 DNA follows: TGTGCCATCAGTGACGGACAGGACAATGAGCAGTTCTTC. As protein: CAISDGQDNEQFF. The chain combines TRBV10-3 with TRBJ2-1; 7 bases fit TRBD1. Germline trimming cut 3 bases from V and 5 bases from J; bases unmatched to any gene: 1. CDR1 ENHRY and CDR2 SYGVKD come from the germline V gene. The CDR3 extends over 13 amino acids.

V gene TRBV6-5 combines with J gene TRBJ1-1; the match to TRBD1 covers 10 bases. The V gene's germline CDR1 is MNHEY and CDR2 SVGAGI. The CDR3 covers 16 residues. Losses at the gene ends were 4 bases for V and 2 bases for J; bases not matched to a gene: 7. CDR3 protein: CASSSTGGFYNTEAFF. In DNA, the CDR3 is TGTGCCAGCAGTTCGACAGGGGGCTTCTATAACACTGAAGCTTTCTTT.

The CDR3 loop is CASSLLAVHSNQPQHF. The CDR3 nucleotides are TGTGCCAGCAGTTTACTGGCAGTCCATAGCAATCAGCCCCAGCATTTT. The chain couples TRBV27 to TRBJ1-5; D is ambiguous. The germline V and J ends were trimmed by 2 bases and 0 bases, with 11 bases remaining between them. This CDR3 region has 16 residues. The germline CDR1 and CDR2 sequences are MNHEY and SMNVEV (reference sequence).

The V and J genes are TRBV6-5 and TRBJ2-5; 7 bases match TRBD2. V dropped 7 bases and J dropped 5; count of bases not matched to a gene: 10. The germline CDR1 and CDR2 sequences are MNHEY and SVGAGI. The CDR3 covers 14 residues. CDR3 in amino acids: CASTKGRERETQYF. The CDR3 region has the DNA TGTGCCAGCACCAAAGGGCGGGAGAGGGAGACCCAGTACTTC.

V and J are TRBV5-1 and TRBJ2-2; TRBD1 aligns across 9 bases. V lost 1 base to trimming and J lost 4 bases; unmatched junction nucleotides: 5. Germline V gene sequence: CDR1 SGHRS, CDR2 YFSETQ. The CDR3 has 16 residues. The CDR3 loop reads CASSLSGQGTTGELFF. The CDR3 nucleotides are TGCGCCAGCAGCTTGTCGGGACAGGGAACCACCGGGGAGCTGTTTTTT.

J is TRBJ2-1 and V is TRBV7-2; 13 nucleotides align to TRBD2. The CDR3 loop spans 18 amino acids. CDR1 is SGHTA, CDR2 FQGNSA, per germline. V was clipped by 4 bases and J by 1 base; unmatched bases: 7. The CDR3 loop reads CASSSRGTSGKSYNEQFF. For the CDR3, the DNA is TGTGCCAGCAGCTCCCGGGGGACTAGCGGGAAATCCTACAATGAGCAGTTCTTC. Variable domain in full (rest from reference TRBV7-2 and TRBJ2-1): GAGVSQSPSNKVTEKGKDVELRCDPISGHTALYWYRQSLGQGLEFLIYFQGNSAPDKSGLPSDRFSAERTGGSVSTLTIQRTQQEDSAVYLCASSSRGTSGKSYNEQFFGPGTRLTVL.

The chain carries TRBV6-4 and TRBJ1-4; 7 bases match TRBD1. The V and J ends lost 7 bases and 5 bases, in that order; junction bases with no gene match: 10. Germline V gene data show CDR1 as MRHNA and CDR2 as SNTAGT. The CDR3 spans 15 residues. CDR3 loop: CASIFYRGRNEKLFF. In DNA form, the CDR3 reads TGTGCCAGCATTTTCTACAGGGGAAGGAATGAAAAACTGTTTTTT.